This T cell receptor beta chain was profiled in a study of CD8 T cells in Susac syndrome. Trimming removed 2 bases from V and 1 base from J, with 9 bases in between. The germline gives CDR1 SGHRS, CDR2 YFSETQ. CDR3 length: 15 residues. General study findings and limits: In Susac patients, clonal expansion was not detected in CD4+ cells.

Concerning this clonotype itself: Its antigen remains unidentified.

RNA, at roughly 0.5 to 1 ug, was reverse transcribed with random hexamers. It was immunoSEQ multiplex PCR that amplified TCR beta CDR3 across 54 Vbeta and 13 Jbeta. TCRdb reanalysed the immunoSEQ multiplex PCR reads using MiXCR and keeps one entry per CDR3 protein. The data show more than 150,000 distinct CDR3 sequences, with approximately 94% seen just once and approximately 0.098% held by the top ten. J is TRBJ2-2 and V is TRBV5-1; maybe TRBD1 (5 bases). The material sequenced was CD4+ T cells from PBMCs. This TCR was sampled from a human donor with Susac syndrome. CDR3: CASSFWQGNTGELFF. In DNA form, the CDR3 reads TGCGCCAGCAGCTTTTGGCAGGGGAACACCGGGGAGCTGTTTTTT.